This T cell receptor beta chain was recovered during a study of technical replicates of blood from a few donors (dated by TCRdb to 2016 to 2017). The CDR3 goes from the cysteine to the phenylalanine over 13 residues. Only CDR3 DNA is held: 39 bases, read in frame from base 1. V is cut by 2 bases and J by 8 bases, and the space between the germline ends is 12 bases. Reading the germline V gene (reference sequence) gives CDR1 SEHNR and CDR2 FQNEAQ. In the case of this clone: The target of this receptor is not known. Base-call qualities are not available, and no considerably larger clone is one nucleotide away.

Library construction relied on the immunoSEQ multiplex PCR assay. TCRdb carries this immuneACCESS record with in-frame sequences only. Its versions omit some clonotypes, under half of them owing to an unresolved V gene in the studies checked, with the rest unexplained. Across this sample there are tens of thousands of clones, with more than 85% seen only once. 0.39% of the sample comes from the top ten. Recombination joined TRBV7-9 with TRBJ1-1, and the D gene may be TRBD1, 6 bases matching. The TCR sequence derives from a human donor in good health. Some clones in this sample may be carry-over from other donors' samples. Sequenced sample: T cells isolated from PBMCs. In nucleotides, the sequence is TGTGCCAGCAGCTTATTGTTAACAGGGGAAGCTTTCTTT. This encodes CASSLLLTGEAFF.